One T cell receptor (beta chain) is described in this entry. Its antigen is not identified. This record comes from a study of shared clonotypes between healthy human individuals. The J segment lost 7 bases and the V segment lost 3 bases, leaving 12 bases of the junction unmatched. This CDR3 has 16 amino acids. Germline lookup yields CDR1 SGHDT and CDR2 YYEEEE. The authors' processing: ImmunoSEQ output held junction-only sequences without quality scores, so filtering differed. Generated by immunoSEQ multiplex PCR, the TCRdb table keeps only in-frame clones and is missing some. That table furnishes V, J and clone size, whereas the DNA furnished D and trimming. There are 950,000 to 1,200,000 clones in the sample; about 72% occur only once, and almost 0.9% lies in the top ten. Study results and caveats: What naive subsets generally showed was a larger estimated richness than memory subsets showed. The four-donor shared clonotypes exceeded non-shared clonotypes in generation probability, with non-shared ones scoring lower.

The sequencing sample was made of memory CD4+ T cells from PBMCs. Indicated subset: CD45RA-negative fraction. This clonotype was obtained from a man between 18 and 29 years old in good health. Some clones in this sample may be carry-over from other donors' samples. This chain links TRBV5-6 with TRBJ2-5; TRBD2 matches at 10 bases. The CDR3 spells CASSSTEAGGRGTQYF. DNA for the CDR3: TGTGCCAGCAGCTCGACTGAAGCGGGAGGGAGGGGGACCCAGTACTTC. Variable domain in full (rest from reference TRBV5-6 and TRBJ2-5): DAGVTQSPTHLIKTRGQQVTLRCSPKSGHDTVSWYQQALGQGPQFIFQYYEEEERQRGNFPDRFSGHQFPNYSSELNVNALLLGDSALYLCASSSTEAGGRGTQYFGPGTRLLVL.